The entry that follows covers one T cell receptor beta chain sequence. Antigen specificity is unknown. Sequencing was performed with immunoSEQ multiplex PCR; in TCRdb, only in-frame clones are kept and a portion is missing. This sample has 20,000 or so clones, with roughly 90% found just once. Time point specified: cycle 4 day 1 (C4D1), after five to seven weeks of nivolumab. All the patients suffered relapse after autologous stem cell transplantation, and brentuximab vedotin exposure differed. From thawed PBMCs, magnetic negative selection was used to isolate the CD8+ T cells. Best outcomes ranged across complete response, partial response and progressive disease. The data were obtained in a study of PD-1 blockade in classical Hodgkin lymphoma. Study-wide points: Reported findings placed baseline TCR diversity lower in newly diagnosed patients (compared with healthy donors). The repertoire differences lack a defined cause, possibly disease activity or prior therapy.

This specimen consisted of CD8+ T cells from blood, obtained before the fourth cycle of nivolumab. The TCR was taken from a human donor with classical Hodgkin lymphoma.

The CDR3 DNA follows: TGTGCCAGCAGCTCGTCCACCTCTGGGGCCAACGTCCTGACTTTC. Protein product: CASSSSTSGANVLTF. The gene calls are TRBV5-6 and TRBJ2-6; D unresolved. V shed 3 bases and J shed 0 bases, with 7 bases lying between them. The germline V gene has CDR1 SGHDT and CDR2 YYEEEE. CDR3 size: 15 residues. The full variable domain, in which reference TRBV5-6 and TRBJ2-6 provide the parts outside the CDR3, is DAGVTQSPTHLIKTRGQQVTLRCSPKSGHDTVSWYQQALGQGPQFIFQYYEEEERQRGNFPDRFSGHQFPNYSSELNVNALLLGDSALYLCASSSSTSGANVLTFGAGSRLTVL.